Presented here are 32 T cell receptor beta chains from one specimen sequenced in a study of early T cells in non-severe SARS-CoV-2 infection. From the 5' RACE reads, TCRdb called clonotypes with MiXCR, one entry per CDR3 protein. The repertoire consists of tens of thousands of distinct CDR3 sequences, with roughly 4.8% occurring once and the leading ten covering 15% to 20%. Sequenced sample: whole blood. The receptor set was obtained from an adult who was a healthcare worker with PCR-confirmed SARS-CoV-2 infection or an uninfected control (not recorded which).

In its sample, this clonotype was seen many times. This chain links TRBV6-5 with TRBJ1-1; D is unresolved. V lost 5 bases and J 2 bases, leaving 9 bases between the germline ends. The V gene's germline CDR1 is MNHEY and CDR2 SVGAGI. The length of the CDR3 is 13 residues. Here the CDR3 DNA reads TGTGCCAGCAGTCCACGGGTCAACACTGAAGCTTTCTTT. Encoded protein: CASSPRVNTEAFF.

This clonotype has at least ten counts. The chain joins TRBV12-5 to TRBJ2-5; maybe TRBD1 (6 bases). Looked up from germline, CDR1 is LGHNT and CDR2 is FRNRAP. V lost 1 base to trimming and J lost 4 bases, with 16 bases between them. The CDR3 spans 16 residues. The CDR3 loop reads CASGLGSGVWAETQYF. CDR3 bases: TGTGCTAGTGGTTTGGGCTCAGGGGTATGGGCAGAGACCCAGTACTTC.

There are many counts of this clonotype. This rearrangement joins TRBV12-3 or TRBV12-4 to TRBJ2-7; TRBD2 agrees at 12 bases. V gave up 6 bases and J gave up 5 bases; unmatched junction bases: 8. The CDR3 consists of 15 residues. The CDR3 protein is CASRPGLAGLDEQYF. In DNA, the CDR3 is TGTGCCAGCAGGCCGGGACTAGCGGGCCTGGACGAGCAGTACTTC.

This clonotype has at least ten counts. V usage is TRBV6-5 and J usage is TRBJ2-6; D is unclear. This CDR3 contains 14 residues. Trimming left V 2 bases short and J 0 bases short, with 2 bases between. Germline assignment: CDR1 MNHEY and CDR2 SVGAGI. CDR3 in amino acids: CASSYGSGANVLTF. The CDR3 region has the DNA TGTGCCAGCAGTTACGGCTCTGGGGCCAACGTCCTGACTTTC.

The V and J genes are TRBV2 and TRBJ1-1; D gene uncertain. Germline V gene data show CDR1 as SNHLY and CDR2 as FYNNEI. This CDR3 contains 13 residues. Trimming cost V 4 bases and J 0 bases, with 6 bases left between them. CDR3 nucleotide sequence: TGTGCCAGCAGTGGACACCTGAACACTGAAGCTTTCTTT. This encodes CASSGHLNTEAFF.

This clonotype was seen many times. The rearrangement joins TRBV7-8 to TRBJ1-2; D uncertain. V was pared by 2 bases and J by 0 bases, with 4 bases between. This CDR3 has 13 amino acids. Germline assignment: CDR1 SGHVS and CDR2 FQNEAQ. The CDR3 loop is CASSLNANYGYTF. The DNA for the CDR3 is TGTGCCAGCAGCTTAAATGCTAACTATGGCTACACCTTC.

This rearrangement joins TRBV30 to TRBJ1-3; D is uncertain. Trimming removed 0 bases from V and 4 bases from J, with 7 bases in between. The CDR3 has 13 amino acids. In germline, CDR1 is GTSNPN, CDR2 SVGIG (reference sequence). The CDR3 is CAWSVSIGNTIYF. CDR3 bases: TGTGCCTGGAGTGTAAGCATCGGAAACACCATATATTTT.

This clonotype has a count of ten or more. The rearrangement joins TRBV19 to TRBJ1-5; TRBD1 agrees at 7 bases. This CDR3 contains 14 residues. V lost 5 bases and J lost 9; bases outside the gene matches: 10. CDR1 and CDR2 from the germline V gene are LNHDA and SQIVND (reference sequence). The chain's CDR3 is CASSLDRDFRPQHF. The CDR3 bases are TGTGCCAGTAGTCTTGACAGGGATTTTCGGCCCCAGCATTTT.

This clonotype was seen ten or more times. This chain uses TRBV18 with TRBJ2-7; a possible D gene is TRBD2 (6 bases). The V gene lost 3 bases and the J gene lost 5 bases, with 14 bases spanning the gap. Germline CDR1 and CDR2: KGHSH and LQKENI. The CDR3 runs 14 residues. The CDR3 protein is CASSPRSGRHEQYF. The CDR3 nucleotides read TGTGCCAGCTCACCGAGGAGCGGGCGCCACGAGCAGTACTTC.

The chain couples TRBV6-5 to TRBJ2-2; 8 bases agree with TRBD2. This CDR3 is built from 13 residues. In germline, CDR1 is MNHEY, CDR2 SVGAGI. V was pared by 6 bases and J by 4 bases, with 1 base of the junction left unmatched. The CDR3 here is CASRTSATGELFF. CDR3 bases: TGTGCCAGCAGGACTAGCGCCACCGGGGAGCTGTTTTTT.

There are many counts of this clonotype. The chain uses TRBV19 and TRBJ1-5; a weak D match, TRBD1 (5 bases). Trimming pared 4 bases from V and 0 bases from J, leaving 7 bases between. Germline V gene data show CDR1 as LNHDA and CDR2 as SQIVND (reference sequence). The CDR3 covers 14 residues. The CDR3: CASSKGHSNQPQHF. The CDR3 DNA reads as TGTGCCAGTAGTAAGGGGCATAGCAATCAGCCCCAGCATTTT.

This clonotype has a count of ten or more. The chain combines TRBV6-6 with TRBJ2-6; either TRBD1 or TRBD2 may supply D (5 bases each). Germline CDR1 MNHNY, CDR2 SVGAGI (reference sequence). The V gene lost 0 bases and the J gene lost 0 bases, with 15 bases spanning the gap. CDR3 length equals 19 residues. CDR3 nucleotide sequence: TGTGCCAGCAGTTACTCGATTGGGACCCCAAGCTCTGGGGCCAACGTCCTGACTTTC. Encoded protein: CASSYSIGTPSSGANVLTF.

There are many counts of this clonotype. The DNA of the CDR3 is TGTGCCGGAGGACTAGCGGGGGGCCAAGAGACCCAGTACTTC. Translation gives CAGGLAGGQETQYF. The rearrangement uses TRBV2 and TRBJ2-5; 14 bases align to TRBD2. The V gene end was trimmed by 11 bases and the J gene end by 1 base; junction bases not matched to a gene: 3. CDR1 and CDR2 (germline): SNHLY, FYNNEI. This CDR3 has 14 amino acids.

The J gene is TRBJ2-1, the V gene TRBV7-2; 8 bases align to TRBD1. From germline, CDR1 is SGHTA and CDR2 FQGNSA. The trim removed 5 bases at V and 1 base at J, leaving 7 bases unmatched. The CDR3 runs 16 residues. In nucleotides, the CDR3 is TGTGCCAGCAGCCTGGACGGGACAGGATCCTACAATGAGCAGTTCTTC. Translation: CASSLDGTGSYNEQFF.

This chain uses TRBV4-1 with TRBJ2-1; TRBD1 or TRBD2 may be the D gene (5 bases each). V was trimmed by 4 bases and J by 4 bases, leaving 14 bases between them. Germline CDR1 MGHRA, CDR2 YSYEKL. The CDR3 is made up of 15 amino acids. The CDR3 spells CASSLLGTPYNEQFF. The DNA of the CDR3 is TGCGCCAGCAGCCTCCTTGGGACGCCTTACAATGAGCAGTTCTTC.

The sample holds a few counts of this clonotype. The rearrangement links TRBV7-6 to TRBJ2-2, with a tentative D call TRBD1 (6 bases). V lost 2 bases to trimming and J lost 5 bases, with 18 bases between them. Germline CDR1 is SGHVS and CDR2 is FNYEAQ. This CDR3 spans 17 amino acids. The CDR3 spells CASSLSMTGILTGELFF. Written as DNA, the CDR3 is TGTGCCAGCAGCTTATCGATGACAGGAATATTAACCGGGGAGCTGTTTTTT.

The gene calls are TRBV5-4 and TRBJ2-5, with 8 bases fitting TRBD1. Germline loops: CDR1 SGHNT, CDR2 YYREEE (reference sequence). This CDR3 has 14 residues. V lost 5 bases, J lost 5 bases, and 8 bases stayed unmatched. Here the CDR3 DNA reads TGTGCCAGCAGTTTGACAGGGGCTGGGGAGACCCAGTACTTC. Encoded protein: CASSLTGAGETQYF.

This clonotype was recorded once. The chain is built from TRBV3-1 and TRBJ2-1; either TRBD1 or TRBD2 may fit D (6 bases each). CDR1 is LGHDT, CDR2 YNNKEL, per germline (reference sequence). CDR3 length equals 16 residues. V was trimmed by 2 bases and J by 8 bases, leaving 19 bases between them. The CDR3 here is CASSQRGRLARDEQFF. As DNA, the CDR3 is TGTGCCAGCAGCCAACGGGGGCGGCTAGCGAGGGATGAGCAGTTCTTC.

This clonotype was seen repeatedly, ten times or more. The V and J genes are TRBV6-1 and TRBJ2-3; D uncertain. Trimming removed 2 bases from V and 2 bases from J, with 11 bases in between. The CDR3 has 15 amino acids. Germline CDR1 and CDR2: MNHNS and SASEGT. The CDR3 loop is CASSESSIYTDTQYF. DNA of the CDR3: TGTGCCAGCAGTGAATCCTCAATTTACACAGATACGCAGTATTTT.

In this sample, this clonotype is medium-sized (0.01 to 0.1%). The DNA for the CDR3 is TGCGCCAGCAGCCTAGGAGAGGTGGGCAATCAGCCCCAGCATTTT. It translates to CASSLGEVGNQPQHF. This chain uses TRBV4-1 with TRBJ1-5; unclear D gene. This CDR3 comprises 15 residues. Germline V gives CDR1 MGHRA, CDR2 YSYEKL. The V end was cut by 4 bases, the J end by 2 bases, with 12 bases between.

This clonotype has ten or more counts. The chain links TRBV6-5 to TRBJ1-1; no clear D gene. Trimming removed 5 bases from V and 0 bases from J, with 13 bases in between. The CDR3 extends over 15 amino acids. Germline loops: CDR1 MNHEY, CDR2 SVGAGI. CDR3 protein: CASSALGGMNTEAFF. The DNA of the CDR3 is TGTGCCAGCAGTGCCTTGGGAGGCATGAACACTGAAGCTTTCTTT.

This clonotype was counted ten times or more. The chain couples TRBV5-1 to TRBJ1-2; D unclear. V gave up 3 bases and J gave up 8 bases, with 17 bases separating them. The V gene's germline CDR1 is SGHRS and CDR2 YFSETQ. The CDR3 totals 14 residues. For the CDR3, the DNA is TGCGCCAGCAGCTCTCAACCCGAACCTGGCGGCTACACCTTC. Its protein is CASSSQPEPGGYTF.

The gene calls are TRBV4-1 and TRBJ1-1; D call uncertain. Germline V gene data show CDR1 as MGHRA and CDR2 as YSYEKL. This CDR3 is built from 13 residues. V lost 4 bases to trimming and J lost 0 bases, with 6 bases between them. This CDR3 is CASSLFLNTEAFF. The CDR3 bases are TGCGCCAGCAGCCTCTTTTTGAACACTGAAGCTTTCTTT.

This clonotype was detected many times. V gene TRBV11-2 combines with J gene TRBJ2-2; D might be TRBD1 or TRBD2, each matching 6 bases. The CDR3 loop spans 15 amino acids. CDR1 and CDR2 from the germline V gene are SGHAT and FQNNGV. Deletions cut 3 bases from V and 5 bases from J, with 13 bases between. The CDR3, as DNA: TGTGCCAGCAGCTTTCTGACAGGAGGGACCGGGGAGCTGTTTTTT. This codes for CASSFLTGGTGELFF.

This clonotype was detected ten times or more. The J gene is TRBJ2-6, the V gene TRBV7-3, with D possibly being TRBD1 or TRBD2 (5 bases each). The CDR3 is 17 residues long. Trimming cost V 0 bases and J 0 bases, with 9 bases left between them. Germline CDR1 SGHTA, CDR2 FQGTGA. The DNA of the CDR3 is TGTGCCAGCAGCTTAACCGGGACCCACTCTGGGGCCAACGTCCTGACTTTC. Encoded protein: CASSLTGTHSGANVLTF.

This clonotype was counted ten times or more. The chain combines TRBV7-8 with TRBJ2-5, with D perhaps matching TRBD1 (5 bases). This CDR3 has 13 amino acids. V gave up 3 bases and J gave up 3 bases, with 8 bases separating them. Germline assignment: CDR1 SGHVS and CDR2 FQNEAQ. CDR3 protein: CASSFDSKETQYF. As DNA, the CDR3 is TGTGCCAGCAGCTTTGACAGTAAAGAGACCCAGTACTTC.

This clonotype was counted ten times or more. The chain couples TRBV7-8 to TRBJ2-5; possibly TRBD2 for D (6 bases). The CDR3 sequence is 15 residues long. Germline V gene sequence: CDR1 SGHVS, CDR2 FQNEAQ. Trimming cost V 5 bases and J 0 bases, with 13 bases left between them. The CDR3 sequence is CASSKLAEYQETQYF. The CDR3 nucleotides read TGTGCCAGCAGCAAACTAGCAGAGTACCAAGAGACCCAGTACTTC.

This clonotype has a handful of counts. The chain carries TRBV30 and TRBJ1-6; 7 bases fit TRBD1. The V segment lost 5 bases and the J segment 6 bases; nucleotides outside the gene matches: 7. Looked up from germline, CDR1 is GTSNPN and CDR2 is SVGIG (reference sequence). CDR3 length: 14 amino acids. CDR3 bases: TGTGCCTGGCAAACCGGGACAGCTAATTCACCCCTCCACTTT. Encoded protein: CAWQTGTANSPLHF.

This clonotype was counted at least ten times. The chain has TRBV20-1 and TRBJ1-2; 7 nucleotides match TRBD1. This CDR3 comprises 13 residues. The V and J ends lost 4 bases and 4 bases, in that order; junction bases with no gene match: 6. Germline lookup yields CDR1 DFQATT and CDR2 SNEGSKA (reference sequence). CDR3 DNA sequence: TGCAGTGCTATGGACAGGAACGTCTATGGCTACACCTTC. As protein: CSAMDRNVYGYTF.

This clonotype was recorded at least ten times. J is TRBJ2-7 and V is TRBV6-1; no firm D call. The ends were cut back, 6 bases at V and 2 bases at J, with 20 bases in the middle. The CDR3 has 16 residues. Germline V lookup: CDR1 MNHNS, CDR2 SASEGT. CDR3 sequence reads: CASSYSTAGSAYEQYF. Written as DNA, the CDR3 is TGTGCCAGCAGCTATTCTACGGCAGGATCAGCCTACGAGCAGTACTTC.

This clonotype was detected many times. The chain links TRBV5-1 to TRBJ1-6; D gene uncertain. Germline V CDR1 and CDR2: SGHRS, YFSETQ. The CDR3 covers 14 residues. The ends were cut back, 0 bases at V and 7 bases at J, with 8 bases in the middle. In DNA, the CDR3 is TGCGCCAGCAGCTTGGAGGCGGCCAATTCACCCCTCCACTTT. Protein sequence: CASSLEAANSPLHF.

The table lists this clonotype with many counts. This sequence joins TRBV18 and TRBJ2-5; 8 bases align to TRBD2. The CDR3 consists of 15 residues. CDR1 KGHSH and CDR2 LQKENI come from the germline V gene. J lost 2 bases, V lost 3 bases, and 5 bases had no gene match. CDR3 DNA: TGTGCCAGCTCACCCACTAGCGGCTCTCAAGAGACCCAGTACTTC. Its translation: CASSPTSGSQETQYF.